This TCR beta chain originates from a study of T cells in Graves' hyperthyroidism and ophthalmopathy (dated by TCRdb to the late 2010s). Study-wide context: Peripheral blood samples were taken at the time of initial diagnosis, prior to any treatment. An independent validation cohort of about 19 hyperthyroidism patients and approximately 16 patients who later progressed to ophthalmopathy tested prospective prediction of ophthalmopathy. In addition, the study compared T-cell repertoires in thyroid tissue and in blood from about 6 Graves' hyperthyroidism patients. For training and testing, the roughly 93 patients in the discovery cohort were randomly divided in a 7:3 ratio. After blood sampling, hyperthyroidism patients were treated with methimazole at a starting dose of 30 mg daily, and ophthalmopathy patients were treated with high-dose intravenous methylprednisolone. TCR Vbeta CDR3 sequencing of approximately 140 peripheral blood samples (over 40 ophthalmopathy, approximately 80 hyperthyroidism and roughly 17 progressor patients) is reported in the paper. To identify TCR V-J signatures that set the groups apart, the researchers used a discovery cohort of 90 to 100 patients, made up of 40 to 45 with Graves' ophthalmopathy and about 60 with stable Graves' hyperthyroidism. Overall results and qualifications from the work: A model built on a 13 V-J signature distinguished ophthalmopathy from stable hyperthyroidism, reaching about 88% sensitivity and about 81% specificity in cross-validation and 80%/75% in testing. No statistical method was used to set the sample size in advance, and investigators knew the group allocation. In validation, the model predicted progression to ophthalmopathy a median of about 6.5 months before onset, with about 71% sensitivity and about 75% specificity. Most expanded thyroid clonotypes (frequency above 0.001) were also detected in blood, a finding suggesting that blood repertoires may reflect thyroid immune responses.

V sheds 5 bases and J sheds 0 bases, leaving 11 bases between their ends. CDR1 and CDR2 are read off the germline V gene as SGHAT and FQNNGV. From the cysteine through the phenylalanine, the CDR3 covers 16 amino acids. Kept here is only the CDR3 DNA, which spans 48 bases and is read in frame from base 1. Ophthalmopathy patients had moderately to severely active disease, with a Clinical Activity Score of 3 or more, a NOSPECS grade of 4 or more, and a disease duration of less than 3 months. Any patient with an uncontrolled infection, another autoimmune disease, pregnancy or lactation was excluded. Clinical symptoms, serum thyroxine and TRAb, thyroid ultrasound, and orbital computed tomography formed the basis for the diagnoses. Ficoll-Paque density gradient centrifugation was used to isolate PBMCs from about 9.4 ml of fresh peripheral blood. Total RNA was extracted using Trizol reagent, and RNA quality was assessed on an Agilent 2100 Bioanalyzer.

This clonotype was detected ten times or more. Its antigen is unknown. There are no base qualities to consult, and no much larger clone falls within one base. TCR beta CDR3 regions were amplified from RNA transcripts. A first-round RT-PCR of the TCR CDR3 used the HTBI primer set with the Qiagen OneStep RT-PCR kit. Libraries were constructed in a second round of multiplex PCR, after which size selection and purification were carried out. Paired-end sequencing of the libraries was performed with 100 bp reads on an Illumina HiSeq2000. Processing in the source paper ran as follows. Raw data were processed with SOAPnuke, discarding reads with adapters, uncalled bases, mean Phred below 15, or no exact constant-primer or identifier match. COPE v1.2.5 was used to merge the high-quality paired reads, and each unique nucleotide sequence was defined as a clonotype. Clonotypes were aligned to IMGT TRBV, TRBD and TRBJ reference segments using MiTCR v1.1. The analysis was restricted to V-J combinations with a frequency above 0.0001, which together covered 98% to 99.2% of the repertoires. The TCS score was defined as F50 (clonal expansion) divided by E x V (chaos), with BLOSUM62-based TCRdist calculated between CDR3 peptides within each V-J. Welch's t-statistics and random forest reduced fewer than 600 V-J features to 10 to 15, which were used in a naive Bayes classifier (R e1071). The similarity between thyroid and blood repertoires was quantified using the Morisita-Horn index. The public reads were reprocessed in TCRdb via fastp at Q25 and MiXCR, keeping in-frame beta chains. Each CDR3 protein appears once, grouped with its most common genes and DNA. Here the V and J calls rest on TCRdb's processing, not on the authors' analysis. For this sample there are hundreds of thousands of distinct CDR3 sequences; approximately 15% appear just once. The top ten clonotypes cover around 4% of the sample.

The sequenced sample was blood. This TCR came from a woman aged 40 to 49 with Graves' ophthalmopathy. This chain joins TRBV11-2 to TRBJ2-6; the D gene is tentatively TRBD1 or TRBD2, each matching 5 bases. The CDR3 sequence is CASSPGPVSGANVLTF. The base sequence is TGTGCCAGCAGCCCGGGACCGGTCTCTGGGGCCAACGTCCTGACTTTC.